This T cell receptor beta chain was found in a study of pediatric ulcerative colitis. The assay was immunoSEQ multiplex PCR, and TCRdb's table has in-frame clones only and misses some. The sample has roughly 25,000 clones, about 69% seen once. Findings and limits, study-wide: Two patients' blood samples yielded substantially fewer templates. In rectum, acute severe colitis had expanded clones and less diversity.

This CDR3 has 13 amino acids. After removal of 7 bases from V and 5 bases from J, the junction contained 8 bases not matched to a gene. Germline-derived CDR1 and CDR2 are SNHLY and FYNNEI. Remarks on this clone: The antigen is unknown.

The rectum was sampled with one to two pinch biopsies at colonoscopy. Source material: gut tissue. V gene TRBV2 combines with J gene TRBJ2-7, with TRBD1 identical over 7 bases. The TCR was taken from a boy aged 5-17 years with severe ulcerative colitis. The CDR3 is CASTTQTGHEQYF. The CDR3 DNA reads TGTGCCAGCACCACCCAGACAGGGCACGAGCAGTACTTC.